This TCR beta chain was retrieved from a study of T-cell reconstitution after alpha-beta-depleted transplantation in children. The CDR3 is made up of 16 amino acids. J was trimmed by 0 bases and V by 3 bases; bases with no gene match: 3. TCRbeta library construction was performed incorporating unique molecular identifiers. TCRdb ran MiXCR on the PCR reads and lists one entry per CDR3 protein. The top ten clones hold 5% of a sample with fewer than 1 million distinct CDR3 sequences, under 20% of them seen once. The material sequenced was PBMCs, mostly from graft donor cells, taken 360 days after TCRalphabeta/CD19-depleted stem cell transplant. The sequence was collected from a male patient younger than 18 who had a stem cell transplant for acute lymphoblastic leukemia, so the T cells may come from the graft donor. The V and J genes are TRBV12-3 or TRBV12-4 and TRBJ2-4, with 9 bases that match TRBD2. The DNA for the CDR3 is TGTGCCAGCAGTTTCGGAGCGGGAGGAGCCAAAAACATTCAGTACTTC. It encodes CASSFGAGGAKNIQYF.